The entry below gives a single T cell receptor beta chain sequence along with its context. This sample is drawn from a study of T-cell memory formation after mild COVID-19. With constant-segment primers, 5'RACE yielded cDNA libraries of TCR alpha and TCR beta that carried sample barcodes and UMIs. One entry per CDR3 protein results from TCRdb running MiXCR on the 5' RACE reads. The data hold about 49,000 distinct CDR3 sequences, with under 7.5% observed a single time. The source is a man between 18 and 35 years old who had mild COVID-19 (a few samples of this study predate the infection). Cell type and time point are not known. Sequenced: PBMCs or a T cell subset sorted from them (not recorded which).

The DNA of the CDR3 is TGTGCCAGCAGTCCGGGACAGGGGACTGAAGCTTTCTTT. It codes for CASSPGQGTEAFF. The rearrangement joins TRBV28 to TRBJ1-1; 10 bases match TRBD1. V lost 5 bases and J lost 5; bases outside the gene matches: 2. The CDR3 runs 13 residues. The germline gives CDR1 MDHEN, CDR2 SYDVKM.